The 22 T cell receptor beta chains reported below all come from one sample, sequenced in a study of cytomegalovirus exposure and HLA in healthy donors. Primers for the PCR totalled 60 Vbeta and 13 Jbeta. Method: immunoSEQ multiplex PCR; TCRdb's copy keeps in-frame clones and lacks some. The clone table shows over 100,000 clones, with the ten largest holding more than 3.5%. The specimen sequenced was PBMCs. These receptors all stem from a man under 40 in good health and CMV-seronegative.

The chain combines TRBV19 with TRBJ1-2, with a tentative D call TRBD1 (5 bases). CDR3 length: 15 residues. CDR1 LNHDA and CDR2 SQIVND come from the germline V gene (reference sequence). V was cut by 7 bases and J by 1 base, with 16 bases left in between. The CDR3 DNA is TGTGCCAGTACCTCGCAGGGAGGTGTTAACTATGGCTACACCTTC. Translated, it gives CASTSQGGVNYGYTF.

The genes are TRBV7-2 and TRBJ2-7; 12 bases align to TRBD2. Germline trimming cut 8 bases from V and 4 bases from J; bases unmatched to any gene: 6. The CDR3 is 14 residues long. Germline V gene sequence: CDR1 SGHTA, CDR2 FQGNSA. CDR3 DNA sequence: TGTGCCAGCCTGCTAGCGGGGGGGTCATACGAGCAGTACTTC. It is translated as CASLLAGGSYEQYF.

The chain uses TRBV5-1 and TRBJ1-6, with 9 bases aligning to TRBD1. J gave up 9 bases and V 2 bases, and 6 bases lay outside the gene matches. This CDR3 is built from 15 residues. Germline CDR1 and CDR2: SGHRS and YFSETQ. CDR3 in amino acids: CASSLGGQGSSPLHF. For the CDR3, the DNA is TGCGCCAGCAGCTTAGGGGGACAGGGCAGTTCACCCCTCCACTTT.

The J gene is TRBJ2-7, the V gene TRBV6-1, with TRBD2 as a possible D gene (5 bases). V lost 5 bases and J lost 6, with 14 bases in between. Per the germline V gene, CDR1 is MNHNS and CDR2 is SASEGT. CDR3 length equals 13 residues. This CDR3 is CASSSRGEGEQYF. CDR3 DNA sequence: TGTGCCAGCAGTTCTCGGGGAGAGGGCGAGCAGTACTTC.

This chain connects TRBV5-6 to TRBJ1-4, with unresolved D. The CDR3 has 14 amino acids. Trimming took 2 bases from V and 1 from J, leaving 6 bases between them. Germline CDR1 and CDR2: SGHDT and YYEEEE. The CDR3 region has the DNA TGTGCCAGCAGCTTCGGGGAAACTAATGAAAAACTGTTTTTT. Translated: CASSFGETNEKLFF. The full variable domain, in which reference TRBV5-6 and TRBJ1-4 provide the parts outside the CDR3, is DAGVTQSPTHLIKTRGQQVTLRCSPKSGHDTVSWYQQALGQGPQFIFQYYEEEERQRGNFPDRFSGHQFPNYSSELNVNALLLGDSALYLCASSFGETNEKLFFGSGTQLSVL.

The chain carries TRBV19 and TRBJ2-7, with 12 nucleotides matching TRBD2. J was trimmed by 0 bases and V by 5 bases; bases with no gene match: 2. The CDR3 totals 15 residues. CDR1 and CDR2 from the germline V gene are LNHDA and SQIVND (reference sequence). The CDR3 bases are TGTGCCAGTAGTCCGACTAGCGGGGGCTCCTACGAGCAGTACTTC. It translates to CASSPTSGGSYEQYF.

The rearrangement links TRBV4-1 to TRBJ2-7; 9 nucleotides match TRBD2. The ends lost 3 bases at V and 3 bases at J; junction bases unmatched: 3. Germline V lookup: CDR1 MGHRA, CDR2 YSYEKL. The length of the CDR3 is 14 residues. CDR3 sequence: CASSHLAGSYEQYF. CDR3 sequence (DNA): TGCGCCAGCAGCCACCTAGCGGGGAGCTACGAGCAGTACTTC.

This chain joins TRBV5-1 and TRBJ2-1; 9 nucleotides align to TRBD1. V shed 7 bases and J 4 bases; nucleotides not matched to a gene: 12. Germline V gene lookup returns CDR1 SGHRS and CDR2 YFSETQ. The CDR3 is 16 residues long. CDR3 sequence: CASAPTGTGHYNEQFF. The CDR3, as DNA: TGCGCCAGCGCCCCTACAGGGACAGGGCATTACAATGAGCAGTTCTTC.

The chain uses TRBV29-1 and TRBJ1-2; 9 nucleotides line up with TRBD1. Per germline, CDR1 SQVTM and CDR2 ANQGSEA. V shed 7 bases, J shed 3 bases, and the junction held 15 bases outside the gene matches. The CDR3 covers 16 residues. Written as DNA, the CDR3 is TGCAGCGCTGACTGGGACAGGGACCATATGCACTATGGCTACACCTTC. Protein product: CSADWDRDHMHYGYTF.

As regards this clone: Sequence at one end of the junction differs from germline and may be a read error. J is TRBJ2-5 and V is TRBV5-1, with D uncertain. Near its end, the DNA agrees better with TRBJ2-7, so the J call may be wrong. Germline CDR1 and CDR2: SGHRS and YFSETQ. CDR3 length equals 13 residues. CDR3 bases: TGCGCCAGCAGCTTGGGCGCCTCCTCCGAGCAGTACTTC. The encoded protein is CASSLGASSEQYF.

Turning to this clone: In the same sample, other DNA sequences code for this CDR3. The V and J genes are TRBV4-2 and TRBJ2-1; 9 bases fit TRBD2. Trimming at V came to 3 bases and at J to 4 bases, leaving 13 bases not matched to a gene. The CDR3 is 18 amino acids. Germline V gives CDR1 LGHNA, CDR2 YNFKEQ. CDR3: CASSHTGLAGPPYNEQFF. In nucleotides, the CDR3 is TGTGCCAGCAGCCATACCGGGCTAGCGGGGCCCCCTTACAATGAGCAGTTCTTC.

The chain is built from TRBV7-9 and TRBJ2-7, with D possibly TRBD1 on 5 matching bases. The CDR3 loop spans 13 amino acids. The germline V and J ends were trimmed by 0 bases and 2 bases, with 5 bases remaining between them. In germline, CDR1 is SEHNR, CDR2 FQNEAQ (reference sequence). CDR3 sequence reads: CASSLAGAYEQYF. In DNA, the CDR3 is TGTGCCAGCAGCTTAGCAGGGGCCTACGAGCAGTACTTC.

This rearrangement joins TRBV6-6 to TRBJ1-2; 7 bases align to TRBD1. Trimming took 6 bases from V and 6 from J; bases not matched to a gene: 13. The germline V gene has CDR1 MNHNY and CDR2 SVGAGI (reference sequence). CDR3 length equals 15 residues. The CDR3 reads CASRSIQGSFHGYTF. As DNA, the CDR3 is TGTGCCAGCAGGTCTATACAGGGGAGCTTCCATGGCTACACCTTC.

This chain connects TRBV28 to TRBJ1-1; 11 bases align to TRBD1. V was clipped by 6 bases and J by 5 bases; unmatched bases: 11. CDR3 length: 16 residues. Germline assignment: CDR1 MDHEN and CDR2 SYDVKM. Here the CDR3 DNA reads TGTGCCAGCAGCATACTTTCCGGGACAGGGGGAACTGAAGCTTTCTTT. It codes for CASSILSGTGGTEAFF.

The rearrangement uses TRBV21-1 and TRBJ2-7; the table names TRBD1, a call not compared with the DNA. TRBV21-1 is a pseudogene locus. The CDR3 is made up of 16 amino acids. The CDR3 DNA is TGTGCCAGCAGCAAAGCGGGGAACAGGGGGTACTACGAGCAGTACTTC. Translated, it gives CASSKAGNRGYYEQYF.

As to this clone: The CDR3 does not end in the conserved phenylalanine or tryptophan, so this is likely a read error. Here the CDR3 DNA reads TGCGCCAGCAGCTTGGGGGGGCTCCGTGGGAGCACTGAAGCTTTCTCT. This sequence encodes CASSLGGLRGSTEAFS. The rearrangement uses TRBV5-1 and TRBJ1-1; D perhaps matches TRBD1 (6 bases). The V end was cut by 0 bases, the J end by 4 bases, with 16 bases between. CDR1 SGHRS and CDR2 YFSETQ come from the germline V gene. This CDR3 contains 16 residues.

The V call is TRBV7-8, the J call TRBJ1-2, with D possibly being TRBD1 (5 bases). V was cut by 2 bases and J by 3 bases, with 13 bases left in between. The CDR3 has 15 residues. Germline assignment: CDR1 SGHVS and CDR2 FQNEAQ. CDR3 nucleotide sequence: TGTGCCAGCAGCTTAATAAGGGGAACAGACTATGGCTACACCTTC. It yields the protein CASSLIRGTDYGYTF.

The gene calls are TRBV2 and TRBJ2-7, with D perhaps matching TRBD1 (6 bases). The CDR3 has 15 residues. The germline V and J ends were trimmed by 6 bases and 1 base, with 16 bases remaining between them. The germline V gene encodes CDR1 SNHLY and CDR2 FYNNEI. CDR3: CASRETGYQSYEQYF. The CDR3 DNA sequence: TGTGCCAGCAGGGAAACAGGGTATCAGTCCTACGAGCAGTACTTC.

The chain recombines TRBV6-1 with TRBJ1-2, with 7 bases fitting TRBD1. Germline CDR1 MNHNS, CDR2 SASEGT. Trimming took 1 base from V and 5 from J; bases not matched to a gene: 13. The CDR3 has 17 residues. DNA of the CDR3: TGTGCCAGCAGTGAAGGGGGGACAGACAATGTTCTATATGGCTACACCTTC. Its translation is CASSEGGTDNVLYGYTF.

The chain combines TRBV6-5 with TRBJ2-7; D uncertain. Trimming cost V 7 bases and J 2 bases, with 15 bases left between them. The CDR3 runs 14 residues. Germline CDR1 reads MNHEY; CDR2 reads SVGAGI. This CDR3 is CASTSGAEPYEQYF. The CDR3 DNA sequence: TGTGCCAGCACCTCCGGAGCAGAGCCCTACGAGCAGTACTTC.

The V gene is TRBV25-1, the J gene TRBJ2-1, with D tentatively TRBD1 (5 bases). V was clipped by 2 bases and J by 0 bases, with 11 bases between them. CDR3 length: 16 residues. Germline V CDR1 and CDR2: MGHDK, SYGVNS. The CDR3 nucleotides are TGTGCCAGCAGTGAAGGAAGGCAGGGCTCCTACAATGAGCAGTTCTTC. Residues: CASSEGRQGSYNEQFF.

The genes are TRBV27 and TRBJ1-3, with a possible D match to TRBD1 (5 bases). Trimming removed 5 bases at V and 6 bases at J, with 23 bases between. In germline, CDR1 is MNHEY, CDR2 SMNVEV (reference sequence). The CDR3 extends over 17 amino acids. As DNA, the CDR3 is TGTGCCAGCAGTCCCGGCTCGAAAGGGGCACTATCAAACACCATATATTTT. Its protein product is CASSPGSKGALSNTIYF.